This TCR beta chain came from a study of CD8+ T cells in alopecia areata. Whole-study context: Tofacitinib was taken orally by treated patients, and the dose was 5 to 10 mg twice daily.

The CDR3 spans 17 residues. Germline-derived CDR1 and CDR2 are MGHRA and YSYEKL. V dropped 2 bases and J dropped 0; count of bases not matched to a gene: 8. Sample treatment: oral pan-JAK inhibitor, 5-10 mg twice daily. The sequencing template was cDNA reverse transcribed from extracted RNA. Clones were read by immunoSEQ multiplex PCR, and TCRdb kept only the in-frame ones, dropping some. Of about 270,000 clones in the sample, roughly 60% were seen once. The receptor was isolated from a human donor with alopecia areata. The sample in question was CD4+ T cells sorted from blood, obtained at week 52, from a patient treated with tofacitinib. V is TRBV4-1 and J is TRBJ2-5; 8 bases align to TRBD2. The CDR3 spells CASSQPPGLGYQETQYF. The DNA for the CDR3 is TGCGCCAGCAGCCAACCTCCGGGACTAGGGTACCAAGAGACCCAGTACTTC.